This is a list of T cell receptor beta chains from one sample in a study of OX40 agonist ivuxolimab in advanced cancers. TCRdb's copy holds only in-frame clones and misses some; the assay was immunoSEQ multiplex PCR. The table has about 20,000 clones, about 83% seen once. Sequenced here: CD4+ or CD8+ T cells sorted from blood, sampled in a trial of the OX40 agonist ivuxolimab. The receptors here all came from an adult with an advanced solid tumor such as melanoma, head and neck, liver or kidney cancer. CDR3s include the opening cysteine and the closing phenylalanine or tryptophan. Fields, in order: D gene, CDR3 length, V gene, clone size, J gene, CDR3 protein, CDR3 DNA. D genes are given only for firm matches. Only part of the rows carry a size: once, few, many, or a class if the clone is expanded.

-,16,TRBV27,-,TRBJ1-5,CASSPLGGYSNQPQHF,TGTGCCAGCAGTCCCCTGGGGGGGTATAGCAATCAGCCCCAGCATTTT
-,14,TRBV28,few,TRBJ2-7,CASSADSYSYEQYF,TGTGCCAGCAGTGCCGACAGTTACTCCTACGAGCAGTACTTC
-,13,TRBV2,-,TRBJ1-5,CASSDIHNQPQHF,TGTGCCAGCAGTGACATACACAATCAGCCCCAGCATTTT
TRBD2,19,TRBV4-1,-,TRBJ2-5,CASSQDQAPAGGLQETQYF,TGCGCCAGCAGCCAAGATCAGGCCCCAGCGGGGGGCCTCCAAGAGACCCAGTACTTC
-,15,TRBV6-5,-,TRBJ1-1,CASSYIAGENTEAFF,TGTGCCAGCAGTTACATAGCAGGGGAGAACACTGAAGCTTTCTTT
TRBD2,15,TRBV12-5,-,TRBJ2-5,CASVSRRGAAETQYF,TGTGCTAGTGTATCCCGGCGGGGGGCGGCGGAGACCCAGTACTTC
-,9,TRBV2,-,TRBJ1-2,CASRMIHTF,TGTGCCAGCAGGATGATACACACCTTC
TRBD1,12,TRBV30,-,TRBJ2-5,CAWNRGIETQYF,TGTGCCTGGAACAGGGGGATTGAGACCCAGTACTTC
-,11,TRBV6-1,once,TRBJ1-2,CASISAYGYTF,TGTGCCAGCATCTCCGCCTATGGCTACACCTTC
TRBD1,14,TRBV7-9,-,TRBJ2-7,CASSDDRGNKEQYF,TGTGCCAGCAGCGATGACAGGGGAAATAAGGAGCAGTACTTC
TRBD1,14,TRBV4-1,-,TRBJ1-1,CASKIDRGNTEAFF,TGCGCCAGCAAAATAGACAGGGGGAACACTGAAGCTTTCTTT
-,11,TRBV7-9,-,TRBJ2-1,CASSYHNEQFF,TGTGCCAGCAGCTACCACAATGAGCAGTTCTTC
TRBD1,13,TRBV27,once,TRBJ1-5,CASSSRLTGAQHF,TGTGCCAGCAGTTCACGACTGACAGGGGCCCAGCATTTT
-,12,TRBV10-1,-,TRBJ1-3,CASSGIGNTIYF,TGCGCCAGCAGTGGAATCGGAAACACCATATATTTT
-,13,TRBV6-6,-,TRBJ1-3,CASTRGAGNTIYF,TGTGCCAGCACCAGAGGGGCTGGAAACACCATATATTTT
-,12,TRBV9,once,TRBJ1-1,CASTGPNTEAFF,TGTGCCAGCACAGGGCCGAACACTGAAGCTTTCTTT
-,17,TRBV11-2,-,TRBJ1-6,CASSLLALGAGNSPLHF,TGTGCCAGCAGCTTATTGGCGTTGGGTGCGGGTAATTCACCCCTCCACTTT
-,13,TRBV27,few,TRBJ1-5,CASSLSVLMAQHF,TGTGCCAGCAGTTTAAGCGTCCTGATGGCCCAGCATTTT
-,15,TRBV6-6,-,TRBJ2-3,CASSRSIASTDTQYF,TGTGCCAGCAGTCGCTCAATAGCTAGCACAGATACGCAGTATTTT
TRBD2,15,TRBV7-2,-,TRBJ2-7,CASSPSTSGVYEQYF,TGTGCCAGCAGCCCTTCGACTAGCGGGGTCTACGAGCAGTACTTC
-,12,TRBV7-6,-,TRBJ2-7,CASRADSYEQYF,TGTGCCAGCAGAGCCGACAGCTACGAGCAGTACTTC
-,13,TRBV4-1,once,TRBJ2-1,CASSQVKADEQFF,TGCGCCAGCAGCCAAGTCAAAGCCGATGAGCAGTTCTTC
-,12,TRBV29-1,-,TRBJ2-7,CSVSLSNYEQYF,TGCAGCGTTTCCCTATCGAACTACGAGCAGTACTTC
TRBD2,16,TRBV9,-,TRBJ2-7,CASSVASGVSSYEQYF,TGTGCCAGCAGCGTAGCCAGCGGGGTGAGCTCCTACGAGCAGTACTTC
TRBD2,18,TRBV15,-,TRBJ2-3,CATKPSGGPTSSTDTQYF,TGTGCCACCAAACCTAGCGGGGGGCCGACTTCTAGCACAGATACGCAGTATTTT
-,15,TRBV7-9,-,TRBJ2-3,CASSLEDSRTDTQYF,TGTGCCAGCAGCTTAGAGGACAGCCGCACAGATACGCAGTATTTT
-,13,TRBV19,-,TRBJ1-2,CASSPRTAYGYTF,TGTGCCAGTAGTCCCAGGACAGCTTATGGCTACACCTTC
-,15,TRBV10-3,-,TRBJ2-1,CATHSKAGPRGEQFF,TGTGCCACCCACTCTAAGGCGGGTCCCCGTGGAGAGCAGTTCTTC
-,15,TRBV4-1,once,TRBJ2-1,CASSQGPRGGDEQFF,TGCGCCAGCAGCCAAGGGCCTAGGGGGGGGGATGAGCAGTTCTTC
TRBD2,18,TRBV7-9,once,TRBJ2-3,CASSLRLAGNKSTDTQYF,TGTGCCAGCAGCTTAAGACTAGCGGGGAACAAAAGCACAGATACGCAGTATTTT
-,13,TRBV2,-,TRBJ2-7,CASSDPRRAEQYF,TGTGCCAGCAGTGATCCCCGCCGGGCGGAGCAGTACTTC
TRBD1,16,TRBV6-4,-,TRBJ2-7,CASSVLRGTGEYEQYF,TGTGCCAGCAGTGTCCTTAGGGGGACAGGGGAATACGAGCAGTACTTC
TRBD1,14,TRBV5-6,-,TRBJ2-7,CASSLDRGQVEQYF,TGTGCCAGCAGCTTGGACAGGGGGCAAGTCGAGCAGTACTTC
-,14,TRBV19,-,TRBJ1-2,CASSMTSGAHGYTF,TGTGCCAGTAGTATGACATCCGGAGCCCATGGCTACACCTTC
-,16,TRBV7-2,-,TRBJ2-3,CASSLLYGGRTDTQYF,TGTGCCAGCAGCTTACTTTACGGGGGACGCACAGATACGCAGTATTTT
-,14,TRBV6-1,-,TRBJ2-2,CASSELGSAGELFF,TGTGCCAGCAGTGAACTGGGGTCCGCCGGGGAGCTGTTTTTT
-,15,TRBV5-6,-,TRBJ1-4,CASSDDRQIMKKLFF,TGTGCCAGCAGCGATGACAGGCAGATTATGAAAAAACTGTTTTTT
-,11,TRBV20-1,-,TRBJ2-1,CSAPGGNEQFF,TGCAGTGCTCCCGGGGGAAATGAGCAGTTCTTC
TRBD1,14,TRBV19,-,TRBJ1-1,CASSAGGTNTEAFF,TGTGCCAGTAGTGCAGGGGGCACGAACACTGAAGCTTTCTTT
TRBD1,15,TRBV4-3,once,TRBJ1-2,CASSQGPGQGSGYTF,TGCGCCAGCAGCCAAGGGCCGGGACAGGGGAGTGGCTACACCTTC
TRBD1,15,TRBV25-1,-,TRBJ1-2,CASSEFDRGGYGYTF,TGTGCCAGCAGTGAGTTCGACAGGGGTGGCTATGGCTACACCTTC
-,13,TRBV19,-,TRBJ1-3,CASIPLSGNTIYF,TGTGCCAGTATCCCCCTCTCTGGAAACACCATATATTTT
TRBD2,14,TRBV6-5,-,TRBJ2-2,CASSGTIAKSQLFF,TGTGCCAGCAGCGGGACTATAGCCAAAAGTCAGCTGTTTTTT
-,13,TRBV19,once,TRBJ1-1,CASNLGSGTEAFF,TGTGCCAGTAACCTTGGGTCCGGCACTGAAGCTTTCTTT
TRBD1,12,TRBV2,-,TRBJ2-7,CASGTGFYEQYF,TGTGCCAGCGGGACAGGGTTCTACGAGCAGTACTTC
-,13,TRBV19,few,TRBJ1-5,CASSNPIQQPQHF,TGTGCCAGTAGTAACCCCATCCAACAGCCCCAGCATTTT
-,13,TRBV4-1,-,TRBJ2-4,CASSGGSKNIQYF,TGCGCCAGCAGCGGGGGATCCAAAAACATTCAGTACTTC
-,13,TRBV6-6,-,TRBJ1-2,CASSPEAPYGYTF,TGTGCCAGCAGCCCGGAGGCCCCCTATGGCTACACCTTC
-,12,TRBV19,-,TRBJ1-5,CASTLGNQPQHF,TGTGCCAGTACTTTGGGCAATCAGCCCCAGCATTTT
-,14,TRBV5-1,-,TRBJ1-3,CASSFEGAGNTIYF,TGCGCCAGCAGCTTTGAGGGAGCTGGAAACACCATATATTTT
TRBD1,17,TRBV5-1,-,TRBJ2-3,CASSLANRGRIEDTQYF,TGCGCCAGCAGCTTGGCCAACAGGGGGCGTATAGAAGATACGCAGTATTTT
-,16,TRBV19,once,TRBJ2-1,CASSFTGTNPYNEQFF,TGTGCCAGTAGTTTCACCGGGACCAACCCTTACAATGAGCAGTTCTTC
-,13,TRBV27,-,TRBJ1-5,CASSFTGNQPQHF,TGTGCCAGCAGTTTCACAGGCAATCAGCCCCAGCATTTT
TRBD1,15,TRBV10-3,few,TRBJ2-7,CAISESWTGTYEQYF,TGTGCCATCAGTGAGTCGTGGACAGGGACCTACGAGCAGTACTTC
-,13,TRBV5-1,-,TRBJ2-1,CASSLVGGHEQFF,TGCGCCAGCAGCTTGGTGGGGGGCCATGAGCAGTTCTTC
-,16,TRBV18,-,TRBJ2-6,CASSPELNSGANVLTF,TGTGCCAGCTCACCAGAGTTAAACTCTGGGGCCAACGTCCTGACTTTC
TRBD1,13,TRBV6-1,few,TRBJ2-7,CASSGTGGYEQYF,TGTGCCAGCAGTGGCACAGGGGGCTACGAGCAGTACTTC
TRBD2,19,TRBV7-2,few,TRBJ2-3,CASSLVIAGGLSSTDTQYF,TGTGCCAGCAGCTTAGTAATAGCGGGGGGCTTATCTAGCACAGATACGCAGTATTTT